This T cell receptor beta chain emerged from a study of blood T cell repertoires in COVID-19. Germline assignment: CDR1 SGDLS and CDR2 YYNGEE. The CDR3 is 14 amino acids. Trimming removed 2 bases at V and 3 bases at J, with 12 bases between. It was during active infection that Seattle patients were enrolled and then longitudinally followed. Study processing details: From reference gene primer amplification, estimates of nucleated cell counts were derived. Method: immunoSEQ multiplex PCR; TCRdb's copy keeps in-frame clones and lacks some. D and trimming come from the DNA, and the V and J calls and clone size come from that table. The repertoire consists of fewer than 500,000 clones, with roughly 89% occurring once and the leading ten covering 0.75% to 0.85%.

This TCR was sampled from a man aged 18 to 35 with COVID-19, enrolled during active disease. J is TRBJ2-7 and V is TRBV9; the D gene is possibly TRBD2 (6 bases). Material: peripheral blood. The CDR3 region has the DNA TGTGCCAGCAGCGTTTCCGGGAGAGACTACGAGCAGTACTTC. Translated, it gives CASSVSGRDYEQYF. Complete variable domain (other parts from reference TRBV9 and TRBJ2-7): DSGVTQTPKHLITATGQRVTLRCSPRSGDLSVYWYQQSLDQGLQFLIQYYNGEERAKGNILERFSAQQFPDLHSELNLSSLELGDSALYFCASSVSGRDYEQYFGPGTRLTVT.